Included here is one T cell receptor (beta chain) sequence, with context. The antigen is undetermined. The sample comes from a study of graft-versus-host responses after intestinal transplantation. About the study: Each recipient received anti-thymocyte globulin induction, then tacrolimus and steroids for 3 to 4 years. Whole-study findings and limits: Circulating GvH clones peaking coincided with falling HvG clones soon after transplant.

The table came from immunoSEQ multiplex PCR; TCRdb's copy has only in-frame clones and leaves some out. The data contain about 15,000 clones, around 94% of them singletons. Germline assignment: CDR1 SGHVS and CDR2 FNYEAQ. The CDR3 loop spans 13 amino acids. Trimming took off 1 base at V and 11 bases at J, with 9 bases between the two ends. The receptor was derived from a human patient who received an intestinal transplant, so some T cells may come from the graft donor. V is TRBV7-6 and J is TRBJ1-6, with D unresolved. This specimen consisted of PBMCs, obtained 9 days after transplant. CDR3 DNA sequence: TGTGCCAGCAGCTTAGGTTTAGAAGCACCCCTCCACTTT. Its protein is CASSLGLEAPLHF.